These 3 T cell receptor beta chains came from one sample sequenced in a study of blood T cells in healthy people across ages. It was with a sample-barcoded 5' primer and a J-beta primer mix that a second PCR of roughly 7 to 12 cycles was run. Using its own MiXCR run on the 5' RACE reads, TCRdb lists one record per CDR3 protein. The sample contains about 1.6 million distinct CDR3 sequences, roughly a third of which appear only once. Sequencing used blood. The receptors stem from a woman in her thirties in good health.

Remarks on this clonotype: With a much larger clone just one base away, this may be a read error. V and J are TRBV10-3 and TRBJ2-3, with D possibly matching TRBD2 (6 bases). The CDR3 extends over 12 amino acids. Germline CDR1 reads ENHRY; CDR2 reads SYGVKD. V was cut by 10 bases and J by 1 base, with 9 bases left in between. CDR3 nucleotide sequence: TGTGCCAGCGGGGACGGCACAGATACGCAGTATTTT. It yields the protein CASGDGTDTQYF.

This sequence joins TRBV21-1 and TRBJ2-3; the tabulated D call, TRBD2, remains unverified against the DNA. TRBV21-1 constitutes a pseudogene. The CDR3 loop spans 17 amino acids. This CDR3 reads CASSKDGEREKTDTQYF. DNA of the CDR3: TGTGCCAGCAGCAAAGACGGGGAGCGGGAGAAGACAGATACGCAGTATTTT.

This chain uses TRBV6-1 with TRBJ2-3; TRBD1 matches 7 bases. With 2 bases clipped from V and 3 bases from J, the junction kept 5 bases outside the gene matches. The CDR3 runs 15 residues. Germline V lookup: CDR1 MNHNS, CDR2 SASEGT. This CDR3 reads CASSELGRGTDTQYF. CDR3 bases: TGTGCCAGCAGTGAATTAGGCAGGGGGACAGATACGCAGTATTTT.